Listed below are T cell receptor beta chains from one sample, sequenced in a study of cytomegalovirus exposure and HLA in healthy donors. Here immunoSEQ multiplex PCR was the method, and the copy in TCRdb shows in-frame clones only, minus some. Among some 110,000 clones listed, roughly two thirds were seen once. The sequenced sample consisted of PBMCs. The receptors stem from a woman younger than 45 in good health and CMV-seronegative. Each CDR3 is given with its conserved first and last residue. Each record gives: V gene, J gene, D gene, clone size, CDR3 DNA, CDR3 protein. D genes are given only for firm matches. A clone size is listed for some rows: how often the clone was seen (once, few, many), or a class if it is expanded.

TRBV10-3,TRBJ2-7,NA,NA,TGTGCCATCAGTGGACAGTACGAGCAGTACTTC,CAISGQYEQYF
TRBV7-2,TRBJ2-7,NA,few,TGTGCCAGCAGCCTGAGACTTGACTACGAGCAGTACTTC,CASSLRLDYEQYF
TRBV7-9,TRBJ2-7,TRBD1,NA,TGTGCCAGCAGCTTAATAGGGTCAGGGGGCTACGAGCAGTACTTC,CASSLIGSGGYEQYF
TRBV6-5,TRBJ2-5,TRBD1,few,TGTGCCAGCACCCTACCAGGGGGAGAGACCCAGTACTTC,CASTLPGGETQYF
TRBV15,TRBJ2-3,NA,few,TGTGCCACCAGCAGACCAGGTCTGGAAAACACAGATACGCAGTATTTT,CATSRPGLENTDTQYF
TRBV28,TRBJ2-1,TRBD2,NA,TGTGCCAGCAGTTCTCCGGGACTAGCTGGCGATGAGCAGTTCTTC,CASSSPGLAGDEQFF
TRBV18,TRBJ2-5,TRBD1,NA,TGTGCCAGCTCACCCGACAGGGAAGAGACCCAGTACTTC,CASSPDREETQYF
TRBV2,TRBJ1-2,NA,NA,TGTGCCAGCAGGACAGATATAACTAACTATGGCTACACCTTC,CASRTDITNYGYTF
TRBV9,TRBJ2-1,TRBD2,NA,TGTGCCAGCAGCGTAGAGTCCCTAGCGGCCTACAATGAGCAGTTCTTC,CASSVESLAAYNEQFF
TRBV19,TRBJ1-4,TRBD1,NA,TGTGCCAGTAGTAAGATGTCGGGACAGGCCTTTAATGAAAAACTGTTTTTT,CASSKMSGQAFNEKLFF
TRBV7-9,TRBJ2-7,NA,NA,TGTGCCAGCAGCCCGGGTTCCTACGAGCAGTACTTC,CASSPGSYEQYF
TRBV29-1,TRBJ1-1,NA,NA,TGCAGCGTCCGGGACACTCCATTTTTTTACACTGAAGCTTTCTTT,CSVRDTPFFYTEAFF
TRBV10-3,TRBJ2-4,NA,few,TGTGCCATCAGTGTTGGTCAACGTGCGGGGACAGTAGCCAAAAACATTCAGTACTTC,CAISVGQRAGTVAKNIQYF
TRBV2,TRBJ1-1,TRBD1,NA,TGTGCCAGCAGTGAAGTGGGGACAGACACTGAAGCTTTCTTT,CASSEVGTDTEAFF
TRBV5-1,TRBJ1-4,NA,NA,TGCGCCAGCAGCTTGGGACAGAGTGCAACTAATGAAAAACTGTTTTTT,CASSLGQSATNEKLFF
TRBV19,TRBJ2-1,TRBD2,NA,TGTGCCAGCCGACCTAGCGGGTTACCGTACAATGAGCAGTTCTTC,CASRPSGLPYNEQFF
TRBV5-4,TRBJ2-1,NA,NA,TGTGCCAGCAGCTACGGCGGGGAGCCCTACAATGAGCAGTTCTTC,CASSYGGEPYNEQFF
TRBV27,TRBJ1-2,NA,NA,TGTGCCAGCAGTTTAGGACAGAACTATGGCTACACCTTC,CASSLGQNYGYTF
TRBV4-2,TRBJ1-2,TRBD1,NA,TGTGCCAGCAGCCAAGTTGGGACAGGGGGCTTGGGCTACACCTTC,CASSQVGTGGLGYTF
TRBV5-1,TRBJ2-7,TRBD2,NA,TGCGCCAGCGGGATGAGCGGGAGTTACGAGCAGTACTTC,CASGMSGSYEQYF
TRBV9,TRBJ2-3,NA,NA,TGTGCCAGCAGCGTAGGACAGTCCTCTAGCACAGATACGCAGTATTTT,CASSVGQSSSTDTQYF
TRBV5-1,TRBJ2-3,TRBD2,NA,TGCGCCAGCAGCTTGCCGGGACTAGCGGGCACAGATACGCAGTATTTT,CASSLPGLAGTDTQYF
TRBV7-2,TRBJ2-1,TRBD2,NA,TGTGCCAGCAGCCCCTCCGCGGGAGGGTTCAATGAGCAGTTCTTC,CASSPSAGGFNEQFF
TRBV5-1,TRBJ2-2,NA,once,TGCGCCAGCAGCTTGTATAGTCTAACCGGGGAGCTGTTTTTT,CASSLYSLTGELFF
TRBV6-5,TRBJ1-1,NA,NA,TGTGCCAGCAGCAGCCCCACAGGGACTGAAGCTTTCTTT,CASSSPTGTEAFF
TRBV27,TRBJ2-7,TRBD1,once,TGTGCCAGCAGTTTCTTAAAAGGGACAGGGGGTCCCTACGAGCAGTACTTC,CASSFLKGTGGPYEQYF
TRBV29-1,TRBJ2-5,NA,NA,TGCAGCGTTTCCGTTCAAGAGACCCAGTACTTC,CSVSVQETQYF
TRBV2,TRBJ1-2,NA,few,TGTGCCAGCCTCGAGGGTGATGGCTACACCTTC,CASLEGDGYTF
TRBV2,TRBJ2-5,NA,NA,TGTGCCAGCAGTGACCTGGAGACCCAGTACTTC,CASSDLETQYF
TRBV6-1,TRBJ1-5,TRBD1,NA,TGTGCCAGCAGTGGAGCCGGGACAGATAGCAATCAGCCCCAGCATTTT,CASSGAGTDSNQPQHF
TRBV7-2,TRBJ2-1,NA,NA,TGTGCCAGCAGCTTAGCTAGAAGTTCCTACAATGAGCAGTTCTTC,CASSLARSSYNEQFF
TRBV6-1,TRBJ1-5,TRBD1,NA,TGTGCCAGCAGACAGGGGATAGGCGATCAGCCCCAGCATTTT,CASRQGIGDQPQHF
TRBV18,TRBJ2-7,TRBD2,NA,TGTGCCAGCTCACCACCTTCGGCGGGGGACGAGCAGTACTTC,CASSPPSAGDEQYF
TRBV9,TRBJ1-4,NA,few,TGTGCCAGCAGCGTCAACGGGGCTAATGAAAAACTGTTTTTT,CASSVNGANEKLFF
TRBV28,TRBJ2-5,TRBD2,few,TGTGCCAGCAGTTTTCTAGCGGGAGGGCCTTATCAAGAGACCCAGTACTTC,CASSFLAGGPYQETQYF
TRBV11-2,TRBJ1-1,NA,NA,TGTGCCAGCAGCTTCATTGGACAGCACACTGAAGCTTTCTTT,CASSFIGQHTEAFF
TRBV7-8,TRBJ2-7,TRBD1,NA,TGTGCCAGCAGCCCCTCTAGCCCGGGACAGGGGAGAGAGCAGTACTTC,CASSPSSPGQGREQYF
TRBV7-9,TRBJ2-7,TRBD1,few,TGTGCCAGCAGCTTTCACCAGGGACAGCTCTCCTACGAGCAGTACTTC,CASSFHQGQLSYEQYF
TRBV10-3,TRBJ1-1,NA,once,TGTGCCATCAGTGATTACAGAATGAACACTGAAGCTTTCTTT,CAISDYRMNTEAFF
TRBV7-3,TRBJ2-1,TRBD2,NA,TGTGCCAGCAGCTCGGACCGGGGGGGGCAGTTCTTC,CASSSDRGGQFF
TRBV9,TRBJ1-6,TRBD1,NA,TGTGCCAGCAGCGTAGGGACAGGGGCGACGGGTTCACCCCTCCACTTT,CASSVGTGATGSPLHF
TRBV4-1,TRBJ1-2,TRBD1,NA,TGCGCCAGCAGCCAAGAAGTTACAAAGAGACAGGGATTCGTTGGCTACACCTTC,CASSQEVTKRQGFVGYTF
TRBV28,TRBJ2-7,TRBD2,NA,TGTGCCAGCCTCGGGACTAGCTCCTACGAGCAGTACTTC,CASLGTSSYEQYF
TRBV21-1,TRBJ2-7,NA,NA,TGTGCCAGCAGCAATAGAACGGGGTTTACCTACGAGCAGTACTTC,CASSNRTGFTYEQYF
TRBV28,TRBJ2-3,TRBD2,NA,TGTGCCAGCAGTTTAGGCGGGAGACGTGGGGCGCAGTATTTT,CASSLGGRRGAQYF
TRBV15,TRBJ2-1,NA,NA,TGTGCCACCAGCAGAGAACAGGACTACAATGAGCAGTTCTTC,CATSREQDYNEQFF
TRBV19,TRBJ2-5,TRBD2,NA,TGTGCCAGTAGGAGGACTAGCGGGAGTGAGACCCAGTACTTC,CASRRTSGSETQYF
TRBV7-5,TRBJ2-3,NA,NA,TGTGCCAGAAGCCGCCCGGGACTAGCGCAGAGTACGCAGTATTTT,CARSRPGLAQSTQYF
TRBV7-8,TRBJ1-5,NA,NA,TGTGCCAGCAGCTTAGTCGGGGACACCCATAGCAATCAGCCCCAGCATTTT,CASSLVGDTHSNQPQHF
TRBV5-1,TRBJ2-5,TRBD1,NA,TGCGCCAGCTCAGGGGGTCAGGGAGCAGAGACCCAGTACTTC,CASSGGQGAETQYF